The rows below give T cell receptor beta chains drawn from one sample of a study of blood T cell repertoires in COVID-19. Generated by immunoSEQ multiplex PCR, the TCRdb table keeps only in-frame clones and is missing some. Of more than 75,000 clones detected, 88% appear once; the ten largest clones hold 4.8%. The sequenced material came from peripheral blood. The receptors shown here come from a woman of 80 years or more with active COVID-19. The CDR3 runs from the conserved cysteine through the conserved F or W. Each record gives: D gene, V gene, J gene, clone size, CDR3 DNA, CDR3 protein. A D gene is named only where the DNA matches it firmly. Rows may omit the clone size; those that give it use once, few, many or a size class.

D: .
V: TRBV19
J: TRBJ1-1
size: .
DNA: TGTGCCAGTAGTATAGATAGGGGCACTGAAGCTTTCTTT
CDR3: CASSIDRGTEAFF

D: TRBD2
V: TRBV7-9
J: TRBJ2-4
size: .
DNA: TGTGCCAGCAGCCTGCCGGGGAGGGATGACATTCAGTACTTC
CDR3: CASSLPGRDDIQYF

D: TRBD1
V: TRBV18
J: TRBJ2-1
size: .
DNA: TGTGCCAGCTCACCGGACAGGTTCAATGAGCAGTTCTTC
CDR3: CASSPDRFNEQFF

D: .
V: TRBV19
J: TRBJ1-4
size: .
DNA: TGTGCCACTGGGGGGGGAAAGGGTGAAAAACTGTTTTTT
CDR3: CATGGGKGEKLFF

D: .
V: TRBV2
J: TRBJ2-3
size: .
DNA: TGTGCCAGCAGTGGCACTCGGGATACGCAGTATTTT
CDR3: CASSGTRDTQYF

D: .
V: TRBV6-5
J: TRBJ2-1
size: .
DNA: TGTGCCAGCAGCCCCCCGGCTAGTGGTGAGCAGTTCTTC
CDR3: CASSPPASGEQFF

D: .
V: TRBV18
J: TRBJ1-1
size: .
DNA: TGTGCCAGCTCACCAAACGGTGTCGATGAAGCTTTCTTT
CDR3: CASSPNGVDEAFF

D: .
V: TRBV4-1
J: TRBJ2-1
size: .
DNA: TGCGCCAGCAGCCAAGATCTGGGACAAAGCACCTACAATGAGCAGTTCTTC
CDR3: CASSQDLGQSTYNEQFF

D: .
V: TRBV11-2
J: TRBJ2-7
size: few
DNA: TGTGCCAGCAGCCCCAGTTACTACGAGCAGTACTTC
CDR3: CASSPSYYEQYF

D: .
V: TRBV5-4
J: TRBJ2-3
size: once
DNA: TGTGCCAGCAGCGGGACTAGCACAGATACGCAGTATTTT
CDR3: CASSGTSTDTQYF

D: .
V: TRBV10-3
J: TRBJ2-3
size: .
DNA: TGTGCCATCACCAGCGCGTCTACAGATACGCAGTATTTT
CDR3: CAITSASTDTQYF

D: .
V: TRBV27
J: TRBJ2-5
size: .
DNA: TGTGCCAGCTCAACCCAACTAGGAGAGACCCAGTACTTC
CDR3: CASSTQLGETQYF

D: TRBD2
V: TRBV2
J: TRBJ2-1
size: few
DNA: TGTGCCAGCAGTGAAGGGCTAGCGGGGCGGGGTGAGCAGTTCTTC
CDR3: CASSEGLAGRGEQFF

D: TRBD1
V: TRBV19
J: TRBJ1-4
size: .
DNA: TGTGCCAGTAACACGATACCGGGACAGGGGAATGAAAAACTGTTTTTT
CDR3: CASNTIPGQGNEKLFF

D: TRBD1
V: TRBV18
J: TRBJ2-5
size: .
DNA: TGTGCCAGCTCACCGCCCTTGGGGGACAGGGGAGAGACCCAGTACTTC
CDR3: CASSPPLGDRGETQYF

D: TRBD1
V: TRBV7-3
J: TRBJ1-1
size: .
DNA: TGTGCCAGCAGCTTACCGGGACAGGGTTCTTTCTTT
CDR3: CASSLPGQGSFF

D: .
V: TRBV4-2
J: TRBJ1-5
size: .
DNA: TGTGCCAGCAGCCAAGGTTATACTTATAGCAATCAGCCCCAGCATTTT
CDR3: CASSQGYTYSNQPQHF

D: TRBD2
V: TRBV10-3
J: TRBJ2-1
size: .
DNA: TGTGCCATCAGTGAGTCGAGGACTAGCGGGGTAAATGAGCAGTTCTTC
CDR3: CAISESRTSGVNEQFF

D: .
V: TRBV28
J: TRBJ1-4
size: .
DNA: TGTGCCAGCAGTTTATGGCTGTCGCGCAAAGAAAAACTGTTTTTT
CDR3: CASSLWLSRKEKLFF

D: .
V: TRBV7-3
J: TRBJ2-1
size: .
DNA: TGTGCCAGCAGCTTCCAGGATAGAGATAATGAGCAGTTCTTC
CDR3: CASSFQDRDNEQFF

D: TRBD1
V: TRBV28
J: TRBJ2-7
size: .
DNA: TGTGCCAGCAGTTTCGCGACAGGGGTCACCTACGAGCAGTACTTC
CDR3: CASSFATGVTYEQYF

D: TRBD2
V: TRBV19
J: TRBJ2-2
size: .
DNA: TGTGCCAGTAGAGTAGCGGGAGAACGAACCGGGGAGCTGTTTTTT
CDR3: CASRVAGERTGELFF

D: .
V: TRBV28
J: TRBJ1-2
size: .
DNA: TGTGCCAGCACCCCGGGACTCTATGGCTACACCTTC
CDR3: CASTPGLYGYTF

D: TRBD1
V: TRBV2
J: TRBJ1-1
size: .
DNA: TGTGCCAGCAGTGAAACAGGGGGCTGGACTGAAGCTTTCTTT
CDR3: CASSETGGWTEAFF

D: .
V: TRBV28
J: TRBJ2-7
size: .
DNA: TGTGCCAGCAGTTCACATGCCGCGGGGTCCCACATCGAGCAGTACTTC
CDR3: CASSSHAAGSHIEQYF

D: TRBD1
V: TRBV4-1
J: TRBJ1-1
size: .
DNA: TGCGCCAGCAGCCACGCTTGGGACAGGGTATCTGAAGCTTTCTTT
CDR3: CASSHAWDRVSEAFF

D: .
V: TRBV27
J: TRBJ2-7
size: .
DNA: TGTGCCAGCAGTGCCCCTAGTGGCCCCTACGAGCAGTACTTC
CDR3: CASSAPSGPYEQYF

D: TRBD1
V: TRBV5-4
J: TRBJ2-2
size: .
DNA: TGTGCCAGCAGCTCACCTGACAGGGCAACCACCGGGGAGCTGTTTTTT
CDR3: CASSSPDRATTGELFF

D: TRBD2
V: TRBV9
J: TRBJ2-1
size: .
DNA: TGTGCCAGCAGCGTACTAGCGGGAGCGGACAATGAGCAGTTCTTC
CDR3: CASSVLAGADNEQFF

D: TRBD1
V: TRBV6-5
J: TRBJ2-2
size: .
DNA: TGTGCCAGCAGTAAAAACAGGGGCACCGGGGAGCTGTTTTTT
CDR3: CASSKNRGTGELFF

D: .
V: TRBV7-9
J: TRBJ1-1
size: .
DNA: TGTGCCAGCAGGGTAGGGACACTCCTTCGGAACACTGAAGCTTTCTTT
CDR3: CASRVGTLLRNTEAFF

D: .
V: TRBV7-2
J: TRBJ2-1
size: .
DNA: TGTGCCAGCAGCTTGAACCTAGATTACAATGAGCAGTTCTTC
CDR3: CASSLNLDYNEQFF

D: TRBD2
V: TRBV28
J: TRBJ2-7
size: .
DNA: TGTGCCAGCAGACCACCCGCGGGGGGCTCCTACGAGCAGTACTTC
CDR3: CASRPPAGGSYEQYF

D: .
V: TRBV29-1
J: TRBJ2-3
size: once
DNA: TGCACTACTGTAATGGCGGGACGGGATACGCAGTATTTT
CDR3: CTTVMAGRDTQYF

D: .
V: TRBV5-4
J: TRBJ1-1
size: .
DNA: TGTGCCAGCAGCTCGGGAAATATGAACACTGAAGCTTTCTTT
CDR3: CASSSGNMNTEAFF

D: .
V: TRBV10-3
J: TRBJ2-4
size: .
DNA: TGTGCCATCAGTGAGTCGAGGGAACGCAACATTCAGTACTTC
CDR3: CAISESRERNIQYF

D: TRBD1
V: TRBV5-5
J: TRBJ1-5
size: .
DNA: TGTGCCAGCAGCACCGGGACAGTATATCAGCCCCAGCATTTT
CDR3: CASSTGTVYQPQHF

D: .
V: TRBV11-2
J: TRBJ1-4
size: .
DNA: TGTGCCAGCAGCTTCAGGACAGAAACAACTAATGAAAAACTGTTTTTT
CDR3: CASSFRTETTNEKLFF

D: TRBD1
V: TRBV7-8
J: TRBJ2-2
size: .
DNA: TGTGCCAGCGGGGGACAGGGGAACACCGGGGAGCTGTTTTTT
CDR3: CASGGQGNTGELFF

D: TRBD1
V: TRBV2
J: TRBJ2-7
size: .
DNA: TGTGCCAGCAATCTCCAGGGGGTTGTCTACGAGCAGTACTTC
CDR3: CASNLQGVVYEQYF

D: .
V: TRBV28
J: TRBJ1-4
size: .
DNA: TGTGCCAGCAGAAAGGGGGGGAGGGTTGGCGAAAAACTGTTTTTT
CDR3: CASRKGGRVGEKLFF

D: TRBD2
V: TRBV7-2
J: TRBJ2-3
size: .
DNA: TGTGCCAGCAGCCGGACTAGCGGGAGTCCAGATACGCAGTATTTT
CDR3: CASSRTSGSPDTQYF

D: .
V: TRBV11-2
J: TRBJ2-3
size: .
DNA: TGTGCCAGCAGCTTCCGGGTCTCAACGGACAGAGTAGGCACAGATACGCAGTATTTT
CDR3: CASSFRVSTDRVGTDTQYF

D: TRBD2
V: TRBV5-4
J: TRBJ2-7
size: .
DNA: TGTGCCAGCAGCTTGGCCCCTAGCGGGCGCCCCTCCTACGAGCAGTACTTC
CDR3: CASSLAPSGRPSYEQYF

D: TRBD1
V: TRBV11-2
J: TRBJ2-5
size: .
DNA: TGTGCCAGCAGCTTAGAGGGGACAGGGGCGGAGACCCAGTACTTC
CDR3: CASSLEGTGAETQYF

D: .
V: TRBV5-1
J: TRBJ1-3
size: .
DNA: TGCGCCAGCAGCTTGGATGGGCTGTCTGGAAACACCATATATTTT
CDR3: CASSLDGLSGNTIYF

D: TRBD1
V: TRBV19
J: TRBJ1-1
size: .
DNA: TGTGCCAGTAGCGAGGGGGCGAGAAGCACTGAAGCTTTCTTT
CDR3: CASSEGARSTEAFF

D: .
V: TRBV28
J: TRBJ1-1
size: .
DNA: TGTGCCAGCAGTTTACAGGGGCTGAACACTGAAGCTTTCTTT
CDR3: CASSLQGLNTEAFF

D: .
V: TRBV7-6
J: TRBJ2-7
size: .
DNA: TGTGCCAGCAGTCGTGAAGGCGGGGCTGGAACCTACGAGCAGTACTTC
CDR3: CASSREGGAGTYEQYF

D: .
V: TRBV2
J: TRBJ2-4
size: .
DNA: TGTGCCAGCAGTGTCCACCGCTCAGGGTCTACCAAAAACATTCAGTACTTC
CDR3: CASSVHRSGSTKNIQYF

D: TRBD1
V: TRBV28
J: TRBJ1-1
size: .
DNA: TGTGCCAGCAGTTTGCTGTACAGGGGAAGCACTGAAGCTTTCTTT
CDR3: CASSLLYRGSTEAFF

D: TRBD2
V: TRBV4-3
J: TRBJ2-1
size: .
DNA: TGCGCCAGCAGCCAAGAACTAGCGGGAGGCTATGAGCAGTTCTTC
CDR3: CASSQELAGGYEQFF

D: .
V: TRBV4-2
J: TRBJ2-3
size: once
DNA: TGTGCCAGCAGCCAAGAAGCCCGATCCTCTATTGCGACAGATACGCAGTATTTT
CDR3: CASSQEARSSIATDTQYF

D: TRBD1
V: TRBV11-3
J: TRBJ2-1
size: .
DNA: TGTGCCAGCAGCTTGGGGACAGGGGCCCTAAATGAGCAGTTCTTC
CDR3: CASSLGTGALNEQFF

D: TRBD1
V: TRBV5-1
J: TRBJ2-7
size: .
DNA: TGCGCCAGCAGGCCCGGGACAGGGACCTACGAGCAGTACTTC
CDR3: CASRPGTGTYEQYF

D: .
V: TRBV2
J: TRBJ1-4
size: once
DNA: TGTGCCAGCAGTATACGAACAGCACTTAATAGGGAAAAACTGTTTTTT
CDR3: CASSIRTALNREKLFF

D: TRBD1
V: TRBV30
J: TRBJ1-5
size: .
DNA: TGTGCCTGGAGTGTACCAGGGGGAAGTCAGCCCCAGCATTTT
CDR3: CAWSVPGGSQPQHF

D: .
V: TRBV12-3/TRBV12-4
J: TRBJ1-2
size: .
DNA: TGTGCCAGCAGTTATACAGCGGATTATGGCTACACCTTC
CDR3: CASSYTADYGYTF

D: TRBD1
V: TRBV18
J: TRBJ1-1
size: .
DNA: TGTGCCAGCTCACCCGGGACAGGGGTGGCTTTCTTT
CDR3: CASSPGTGVAFF